Below, one TCR beta chain is given with its context. This record belongs to a study of blood T cell repertoires in COVID-19. Looking at the study overall: Sample material is recorded as cDNA or gDNA derived from T cells, B-cell-depleted T cells, or PBMCs.

Authors' data handling: Reference gene primers were amplified, and this amplification served to estimate nucleated cell counts. TCRdb's table, derived via immunoSEQ multiplex PCR, lists solely in-frame clones and lacks some. V and J calls plus clone size are reproduced from that table; the DNA served to infer D and trimming. Among around 270,000 clones listed, more than 65% were seen once. Trimming at V came to 0 bases and at J to 1 base, leaving 2 bases not matched to a gene. Per germline, CDR1 SGHRS and CDR2 YFSETQ. The CDR3 consists of 16 residues. The J gene is TRBJ2-2, the V gene TRBV5-1, with 8 bases lining up with TRBD1. The source is a person aged 65 to 85 with COVID-19, enrolled during active disease. Sequences were obtained from peripheral blood. The CDR3 DNA reads as TGCGCCAGCAGCTTGGTTGGGACAGGGAACACCGGGGAGCTGTTTTTT. This codes for CASSLVGTGNTGELFF.